The clone carrying this T cell receptor (gamma chain) was picked up a small number of times. What it recognizes is unknown. The data derive from a study of Vδ1+ human thymocytes. Study results and caveats: Highly polyclonal TRG and TRD repertoires with Gaussian CDR3 length distributions appeared in thymus.

Germline CDR1 and CDR2: EGSTGY and YDSYTSSV. This CDR3 has 12 residues. V shed 2 bases, J shed 7 bases, and the junction held 5 bases outside the gene matches. Sequences come from RNA converted to cDNA by reverse transcription. The CDR3 regions were amplified by multiplex PCR from V-gene primers to a constant-region primer. TCRdb reprocessed the multiplex PCR reads using CATT. The sample consists of roughly 11,000 gamma-chain clones, about 47% of them appearing once. The rearrangement joins TRGV4 to TRGJ1 or TRGJ2. The TCR sequence derives from a boy younger than two who had congenital heart surgery. Sequencing used Vdelta1+ gamma-delta thymocytes from the thymus. Subset meaning: FACS-sorted CD3+ TCRalphabeta- TCRVdelta1+ TCRVdelta2- thymocytes. The CDR3 loop is CATWDDGYKKLF. CDR3 coding DNA: TGTGCCACCTGGGATGATGGATATAAGAAACTCTTT.